This TCR beta chain came from a study of blood T cell repertoires in COVID-19. Study in general: Spain, Italy and the United States supplied samples that represented acute and convalescent COVID-19. From T cells, B-cell-depleted T cells, or PBMCs came the material, which was cDNA or gDNA.

Method: immunoSEQ multiplex PCR; TCRdb's copy keeps in-frame clones and lacks some. The sample lists approximately 290,000 clones, nearly 90% occurring once. Trimming pared 0 bases from V and 3 bases from J, leaving 11 bases between. The CDR3 runs 16 residues. Germline CDR1 is MNHNY and CDR2 is SVGAGI (reference sequence). Participants reported their clinical history, and cohort assignment relied on those reports. The receptor was isolated from a woman under 30 with acute COVID-19. The V gene is TRBV6-6, the J gene TRBJ1-4; the D gene is possibly TRBD1 (6 bases). The sample taken for sequencing was PBMCs or T cells enriched from blood (not recorded which). CDR3 in DNA: TGTGCCAGCAGTTACTCTGTGGGGGCGGCTAATGAAAAACTGTTTTTT. Protein: CASSYSVGAANEKLFF.